This passage covers 24 T cell receptor beta chains from one sample sequenced in a study of early T cells in non-severe SARS-CoV-2 infection. MiXCR was run by TCRdb on the 5' RACE reads, yielding one entry per CDR3 protein. The repertoire includes over 35,000 distinct CDR3 sequences, approximately 6.2% of them detected once, and about 8.3% sits in the top ten. Source: whole blood, taken at baseline. The receptors were gathered from an adult who was a healthcare worker with PCR-confirmed SARS-CoV-2 infection or an uninfected control (not recorded which).

The sample holds many counts of this clonotype. V is TRBV7-9 and J is TRBJ1-6, with D uncertain. The CDR3 has 16 amino acids. Germline V CDR1 and CDR2: SEHNR, FQNEAQ (reference sequence). The V and J ends lost 1 base and 0 bases respectively, with 7 bases between them. The CDR3 DNA sequence: TGTGCCAGCAGCTTAGGAGCTAGCTCCTATAATTCACCCCTCCACTTT. Translation gives CASSLGASSYNSPLHF.

V usage is TRBV7-9 and J usage is TRBJ2-6; maybe TRBD1 (5 bases). Germline lookup yields CDR1 SEHNR and CDR2 FQNEAQ (reference sequence). Trimming cost V 5 bases and J 1 base, with 9 bases left between them. The CDR3 consists of 15 residues. This CDR3 is CASSRQPSGANVLTF. The CDR3 DNA follows: TGTGCCAGCAGCCGACAGCCGTCTGGGGCCAACGTCCTGACTTTC. The complete variable domain, with remaining parts taken from reference TRBV7-9 and TRBJ2-6, reads DTGVSQNPRHKITKRGQNVTFRCDPISEHNRLYWYRQTLGQGPEFLTYFQNEAQLEKSRLLSDRFSAERPKGSFSTLEIQRTEQGDSAMYLCASSRQPSGANVLTFGAGSRLTVL.

This rearrangement joins TRBV5-4 to TRBJ2-3; 10 nucleotides line up with TRBD1. Germline values: CDR1 SGHNT, CDR2 YYREEE (reference sequence). J lost 3 bases, V lost 0 bases, and 4 bases had no gene match. The length of the CDR3 is 16 residues. This chain's CDR3 is CASSLGGQGFTDTQYF. The CDR3 coding sequence is TGTGCCAGCAGCTTGGGGGGACAGGGGTTTACAGATACGCAGTATTTT.

This chain joins TRBV5-4 and TRBJ2-2, with TRBD1 identical over 7 bases. After removal of 4 bases from V and 1 base from J, the junction contained 7 bases not matched to a gene. Germline V gene lookup returns CDR1 SGHNT and CDR2 YYREEE (reference sequence). The CDR3 is made up of 16 amino acids. The CDR3 region is CASSPMDRRNTGELFF. DNA of the CDR3: TGTGCCAGCAGCCCGATGGACAGGAGGAACACCGGGGAGCTGTTTTTT.

The chain employs TRBV7-2 and TRBJ2-7, with a tentative D call TRBD1 (5 bases). The V and J ends lost 5 bases and 5 bases respectively, with 13 bases between them. From germline, CDR1 is SGHTA and CDR2 FQGNSA. This CDR3 spans 13 amino acids. The CDR3 spells CASSVPGKNEQYF. The CDR3 coding sequence is TGTGCCAGCAGCGTACCAGGGAAAAACGAGCAGTACTTC.

In the case of this clonotype: A much larger clone lies a single base off, so this may be a read error. The rearrangement joins TRBV27 to TRBJ2-3; the D gene could be TRBD1 or TRBD2 (6 bases each). Trimming took 6 bases from V and 7 from J, leaving 17 bases between them. Germline V lookup: CDR1 MNHEY, CDR2 SMNVEV (reference sequence). There are 14 residues in the CDR3. The CDR3 bases are TGTGCCAGCAGCTCCGGGGGCATCGAATATACGCAGTATTTT. Encoded protein: CASSSGGIEYTQYF.

This clonotype showed up many times. The V call is TRBV20-1, the J call TRBJ2-2; no reliable D call. The V and J ends lost 0 bases and 4 bases respectively, with 12 bases between them. This CDR3 is built from 15 residues. CDR1 is DFQATT, CDR2 SNEGSKA, per germline (reference sequence). CDR3 nucleotides: TGCAGTGCTAGAGATCGAGTCAAGGGCACCGGGGAGCTGTTTTTT. This codes for CSARDRVKGTGELFF.

This clonotype came up many times. The rearrangement uses TRBV9 and TRBJ2-1; 7 bases are shared with TRBD2. J gave up 2 bases and V 0 bases, and 2 bases lay outside the gene matches. Germline lookup yields CDR1 SGDLS and CDR2 YYNGEE. The CDR3 totals 15 residues. CDR3 region: CASSVGGGPYNEQFF. The CDR3 bases are TGTGCCAGCAGCGTAGGGGGGGGACCCTACAATGAGCAGTTCTTC.

This clonotype has at least ten counts. This sequence joins TRBV6-1 and TRBJ2-7; maybe TRBD1 (5 bases). V lost 6 bases and J 2 bases, leaving 5 bases between the germline ends. CDR1 and CDR2 (germline): MNHNS, SASEGT. The CDR3 length is 11 residues. The CDR3, as DNA: TGTGCCAGCAGGGACACCTACGAGCAGTACTTC. As protein: CASRDTYEQYF.

The table lists this clonotype with many counts. The rearrangement links TRBV5-1 to TRBJ1-3; D perhaps matches TRBD1 (5 bases). Germline V gene sequence: CDR1 SGHRS, CDR2 YFSETQ. Between the trimmed V and J ends, which lost 4 bases and 0 bases, there was a span of 17 bases. The length of the CDR3 is 17 residues. The CDR3 reads CASSPVPGPSSGNTIYF. CDR3 DNA: TGCGCCAGCAGCCCTGTACCGGGACCGTCCTCTGGAAACACCATATATTTT.

This clonotype was counted at least ten times. The CDR3 loop is CSARDRTMGIAEQFF. CDR3 nucleotide sequence: TGCAGTGCTAGAGATCGCACGATGGGAATCGCTGAGCAGTTCTTC. V usage is TRBV20-1 and J usage is TRBJ2-1; no definite D call. Germline V gene sequence: CDR1 DFQATT, CDR2 SNEGSKA (reference sequence). The CDR3 is 15 residues long. With 0 bases removed from V and 9 bases from J, the gap between germline ends came to 18 bases.

The sample holds many counts of this clonotype. V and J are TRBV29-1 and TRBJ2-3; TRBD2 matches at 11 bases. The CDR3 extends over 14 amino acids. Trimming at V came to 7 bases and at J to 7 bases, leaving 10 bases not matched to a gene. The germline V gene has CDR1 SQVTM and CDR2 ANQGSEA. Written as DNA, the CDR3 is TGCAGCGCCCTGGGACTAGCGGCCTCAAATACGCAGTATTTT. Translation gives CSALGLAASNTQYF.

Ten or more counts support this clonotype. V usage is TRBV2 and J usage is TRBJ1-5, with D unclear. Trimming pared 4 bases from V and 7 bases from J, leaving 14 bases between. The CDR3 has 14 residues. CDR1 is SNHLY, CDR2 FYNNEI, per germline. The DNA for the CDR3 is TGTGCCAGCAGTGCCACAGCCTTAAACCAGCCCCAGCATTTT. The encoded protein is CASSATALNQPQHF.

The chain couples TRBV10-3 to TRBJ2-3, with D hard to call. The germline gives CDR1 ENHRY, CDR2 SYGVKD. The CDR3 runs to 14 residues. Trimming cost V 3 bases and J 2 bases, with 9 bases left between them. The CDR3: CAISERVTTDTQYF. In DNA, the CDR3 is TGTGCCATCAGTGAAAGAGTTACCACAGATACGCAGTATTTT.

This clonotype was seen ten or more times. The chain uses TRBV7-9 and TRBJ2-1; D is perhaps TRBD2 (7 bases). V dropped 5 bases and J dropped 10 bases, with 21 bases sitting between them. Germline CDR1 SEHNR, CDR2 FQNEAQ (reference sequence). The CDR3 contains 15 residues. In DNA form, the CDR3 reads TGTGCCAGCAGCCCTTTCCGGGGGGCCGGTGAGGAGCAGTTCTTC. Its translation: CASSPFRGAGEEQFF.

This clonotype was counted at least ten times. This sequence joins TRBV3-1 and TRBJ1-1; a possible D gene is TRBD1 (5 bases). The CDR3 length is 17 residues. V dropped 1 base and J dropped 3 bases, with 18 bases sitting between them. Germline-derived CDR1 and CDR2 are LGHDT and YNNKEL (reference sequence). The CDR3 sequence is CASSQGREDPSDTEAFF. CDR3 DNA: TGTGCCAGCAGCCAAGGCAGGGAGGATCCATCGGACACTGAAGCTTTCTTT.

This clonotype was seen many times. The V and J genes are TRBV27 and TRBJ2-2; D gene unclear. The V gene's germline CDR1 is MNHEY and CDR2 SMNVEV (reference sequence). This CDR3 comprises 13 residues. V was pared by 8 bases and J by 7 bases, with 14 bases between. CDR3 region: CASGLALGGELFF. The DNA of the CDR3 is TGTGCCAGCGGGTTGGCGTTGGGCGGGGAGCTGTTTTTT.

V usage is TRBV4-1 and J usage is TRBJ2-7, with 8 bases lining up with TRBD1. The CDR3 consists of 15 residues. Germline V gene lookup returns CDR1 MGHRA and CDR2 YSYEKL. V lost 3 bases to trimming and J lost 2 bases; unmatched junction nucleotides: 6. As DNA, the CDR3 is TGCGCCAGCAGCCACCGACAGGGGCAACCCTACGAGCAGTACTTC. Encoded protein: CASSHRQGQPYEQYF.

There are a few counts of this clonotype. The chain employs TRBV5-4 and TRBJ1-2; the D is unclear. The CDR3 covers 15 residues. Germline CDR1 SGHNT, CDR2 YYREEE (reference sequence). V lost 3 bases and J 5 bases, leaving 17 bases between the germline ends. The CDR3 sequence: CASSSDSGGGYGYTF. DNA for the CDR3: TGTGCCAGCAGCTCGGATTCAGGTGGTGGGTATGGCTACACCTTC.

The genes are TRBV6-5 and TRBJ2-1; D possibly corresponds to TRBD2 (6 bases). Trimming stripped 2 bases from V and 2 bases from J, with 16 bases between. This CDR3 contains 17 residues. Germline V lookup: CDR1 MNHEY, CDR2 SVGAGI. In DNA form, the CDR3 reads TGTGCCAGCAGTTACGGAGGGACCGCCCAAGCCTACAATGAGCAGTTCTTC. It specifies CASSYGGTAQAYNEQFF.

This chain links TRBV19 with TRBJ2-1; tentatively, D is TRBD1 (7 bases). V was pared by 5 bases and J by 7 bases, with 12 bases between. Germline V gene sequence: CDR1 LNHDA, CDR2 SQIVND (reference sequence). This CDR3 region has 13 residues. The CDR3 DNA reads TGTGCCAGTAGTGGTCCAGGGGGGAATGAGCAGTTCTTC. It yields the protein CASSGPGGNEQFF. The full variable domain, rest sourced from reference TRBV19 and TRBJ2-1, is DGGITQSPKYLFRKEGQNVTLSCEQNLNHDAMYWYRQDPGQGLRLIYYSQIVNDFQKGDIAEGYSVSREKKESFPLTVTSAQKNPTAFYLCASSGPGGNEQFFGPGTRLTVL.

This clonotype was recorded many times. This rearrangement joins TRBV7-8 to TRBJ1-1; 7 positions match TRBD1. After removal of 1 base from V and 5 bases from J, the junction contained 4 bases not matched to a gene. The CDR3 covers 14 residues. CDR1 is SGHVS, CDR2 FQNEAQ, per germline. CDR3: CASSLVQGRTEAFF. DNA of the CDR3: TGTGCCAGCAGCTTAGTACAGGGGAGGACTGAAGCTTTCTTT.

This rearrangement joins TRBV30 to TRBJ2-5; maybe TRBD1 (6 bases). V dropped 3 bases and J dropped 5 bases, with 7 bases sitting between them. The CDR3 is 11 residues long. CDR1 is GTSNPN, CDR2 SVGIG, per germline (reference sequence). CDR3 residues: CAWSTGETQYF. The CDR3 nucleotides read TGTGCCTGGAGCACAGGGGAGACCCAGTACTTC. The full variable domain, in which reference TRBV30 and TRBJ2-5 provide the parts outside the CDR3, is SQTIHQWPATLVQPVGSPLSLECTVEGTSNPNLYWYRQAAGRGLQLLFYSVGIGQISSEVPQNLSASRPQDRQFILSSKKLLLSDSGFYLCAWSTGETQYFGPGTRLLVL.

This clonotype has a count of ten or more. The V call is TRBV11-2, the J call TRBJ2-3; 7 bases align to TRBD1. Germline V gives CDR1 SGHAT, CDR2 FQNNGV. The CDR3 runs to 15 residues. Losses at the gene ends were 6 bases for V and 2 bases for J; bases not matched to a gene: 8. CDR3 loop: CASRRSRGITDTQYF. The CDR3 DNA follows: TGTGCCAGCAGAAGGAGCAGGGGGATCACAGATACGCAGTATTTT. Full variable domain (missing parts from reference TRBV11-2 and TRBJ2-3): EAGVAQSPRYKIIEKRQSVAFWCNPISGHATLYWYQQILGQGPKLLIQFQNNGVVDDSQLPKDRFSAERLKGVDSTLKIQPAKLEDSAVYLCASRRSRGITDTQYFGPGTRLTVL.